A single sample gave rise to the 3 T cell receptor beta chains below, sequenced in a study of CD8+ T cells in alopecia areata. The authors extracted RNA and reverse transcribed it into cDNA as the sequencing template. Sequenced by immunoSEQ multiplex PCR; TCRdb stores in-frame clones only, minus some. The table records just under 65,000 clones, under 60% of them present only once. Regarding treatment: oral pan-JAK inhibitor, 5-10 mg twice daily. The sequenced sample was CD8+ T cells sorted from blood, obtained at approximately week 36, from a patient treated with tofacitinib. Receptors originate from a human donor with alopecia areata.

Notes on this clone: Distinct nucleotide sequences in the sample also encode this CDR3. The chain is built from TRBV29-1 and TRBJ1-1, with D tentatively TRBD1 (5 bases). Germline V CDR1 and CDR2: SQVTM, ANQGSEA. Trimming took 1 base from V and 5 from J, leaving 5 bases between them. The CDR3 sequence is 11 residues long. Here the CDR3 DNA reads TGCAGCGTTGAAGGGGGGACTGAAGCTTTCTTT. Its protein product is CSVEGGTEAFF.

This sequence joins TRBV5-1 and TRBJ2-5, with a possible D match to TRBD1 (6 bases). CDR3 length: 15 amino acids. V lost 0 bases to trimming and J lost 1 base, with 10 bases between them. CDR1 and CDR2 from the germline V gene are SGHRS and YFSETQ. The CDR3, as DNA: TGCGCCAGCAGCTTGGCCAGCAGGGGCCAAGAGACCCAGTACTTC. Translated: CASSLASRGQETQYF.

In this sample, this clone turned up once. The rearrangement uses TRBV5-1 and TRBJ1-3; D remains unclear. This CDR3 spans 16 amino acids. With 3 bases removed from V and 4 bases from J, the gap between germline ends came to 17 bases. Germline assignment: CDR1 SGHRS and CDR2 YFSETQ. CDR3 nucleotide sequence: TGCGCCAGCAGCTCCGGTATCCAAGGCTCCGGAAACACCATATATTTT. Translated, it gives CASSSGIQGSGNTIYF.